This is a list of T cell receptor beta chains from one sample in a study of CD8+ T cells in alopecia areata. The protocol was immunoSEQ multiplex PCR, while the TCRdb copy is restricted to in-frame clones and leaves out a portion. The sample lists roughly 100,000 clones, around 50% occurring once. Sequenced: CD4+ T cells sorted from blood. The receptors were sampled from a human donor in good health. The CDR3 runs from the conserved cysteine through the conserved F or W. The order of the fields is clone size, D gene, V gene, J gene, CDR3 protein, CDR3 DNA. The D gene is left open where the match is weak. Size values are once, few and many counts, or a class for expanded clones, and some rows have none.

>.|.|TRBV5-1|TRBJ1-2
CASSLDSVSGYTF
TGCGCCAGCAGCTTGGACAGTGTAAGCGGCTACACCTTC
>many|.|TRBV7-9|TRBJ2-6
CASSFAVGLTSGANVLTF
TGTGCCAGCAGCTTCGCAGTAGGGCTCACCTCTGGGGCCAACGTCCTGACTTTC
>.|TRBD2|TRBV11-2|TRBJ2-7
CASSLDRTSGYEQYF
TGTGCCAGCAGCTTAGATCGGACTAGCGGTTACGAGCAGTACTTC
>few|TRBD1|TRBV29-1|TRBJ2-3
CSVGGYRGNTDTQYF
TGCAGCGTTGGCGGTTACAGGGGGAACACAGATACGCAGTATTTT
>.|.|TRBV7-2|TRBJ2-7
CASSLEPQPVNYEQYF
TGTGCCAGCAGCTTAGAACCCCAGCCTGTCAACTACGAGCAGTACTTC
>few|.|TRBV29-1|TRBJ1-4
CSVLSGTGNEKLFF
TGCAGCGTCCTATCGGGGACCGGTAATGAAAAACTGTTTTTT
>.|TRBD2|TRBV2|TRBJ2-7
CASRNERGHSYEQYF
TGTGCCAGCAGAAACGAGCGGGGGCATTCCTACGAGCAGTACTTC
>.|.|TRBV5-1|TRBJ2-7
CASSLQGSPSYEQYF
TGCGCCAGCAGCTTGCAGGGGTCACCCTCCTACGAGCAGTACTTC
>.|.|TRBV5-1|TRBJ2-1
CASSLGPGEYNEQFF
TGCGCCAGCAGCTTGGGGCCGGGAGAGTACAATGAGCAGTTCTTC
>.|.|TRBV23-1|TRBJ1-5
CASSQQGNQPQHF
TGCGCCAGCAGTCAGCAGGGGAATCAGCCCCAGCATTTT
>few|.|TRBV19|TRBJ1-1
CASSSLGTADTEAFF
TGTGCCAGTAGTTCCCTCGGGACGGCGGACACTGAAGCTTTCTTT
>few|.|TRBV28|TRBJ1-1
CVITANTEAFF
TGTGTGATAACGGCCAACACTGAAGCTTTCTTT
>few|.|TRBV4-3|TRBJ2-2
CASSRRTIGGGTGELFF
TGCGCCAGCAGCCGAAGGACCATCGGTGGGGGGACCGGGGAGCTGTTTTTT
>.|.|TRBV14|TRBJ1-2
CASSQFQISGSFDTF
TGTGCCAGCAGCCAATTCCAGATCTCAGGCTCCTTCGACACCTTC
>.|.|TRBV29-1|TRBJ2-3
CSVEDGLVTDTQYF
TGCAGCGTTGAAGATGGGCTAGTCACCGATACGCAGTATTTT
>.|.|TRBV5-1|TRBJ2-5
CASSLSGGPRETQYF
TGCGCCAGCAGCTTGTCCGGGGGCCCCCGTGAGACCCAGTACTTC
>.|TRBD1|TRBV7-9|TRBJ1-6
CASSFRDRGPNSPLHF
TGTGCCAGCAGCTTCCGGGACAGGGGGCCGAATTCACCCCTCCACTTT
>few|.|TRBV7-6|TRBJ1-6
CASSGALANSPLHF
TGTGCCAGCAGCGGGGCCCTCGCCAATTCACCCCTCCACTTT
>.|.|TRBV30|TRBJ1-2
CAWSPSANYGYTF
TGTGCCTGGAGCCCCTCTGCTAACTATGGCTACACCTTC
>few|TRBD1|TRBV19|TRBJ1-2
CASTRDRANYGYTF
TGTGCCAGTACCCGGGACAGGGCCAACTATGGCTACACCTTC
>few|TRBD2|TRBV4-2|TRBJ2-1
CASSQGAGLAGGNEQFF
TGTGCCAGCAGCCAAGGAGCGGGACTAGCGGGGGGGAATGAGCAGTTCTTC
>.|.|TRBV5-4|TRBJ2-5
CASSRGEARETQYF
TGTGCCAGCAGCCGAGGGGAGGCGCGGGAGACCCAGTACTTC
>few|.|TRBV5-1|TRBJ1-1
CASRYELNTEAFF
TGCGCCAGCAGGTACGAGTTGAACACTGAAGCTTTCTTT